These T cell receptor beta chains were read from a single sample in a study of identical twins. TCRdb fed the 5' RACE reads into MiXCR, producing one record per CDR3 protein. This sample has a few hundred thousand distinct CDR3 sequences; 20% to 30% occur once, and the top ten carry 2.9%. These same records also appear under a second study, on T cells expressing NK-cell markers.

The sample consisted of CD4+ T cells sorted from blood. The receptors stem from a woman between 18 and 29 years old in good health. CDR3s include the opening cysteine and the closing phenylalanine or tryptophan. Each record gives: V gene, J gene, D gene, clone size, CDR3 DNA, CDR3 protein. A D gene is named only where the DNA matches it firmly. The size field is filled for only some rows; it gives once, few, many or a size class.

>TRBV5-1|TRBJ2-3|TRBD1|few
TGCGCCAGCCGCCCGGGACAGGGAAGTGATACGCAGTATTTT
CASRPGQGSDTQYF
>TRBV5-1|TRBJ2-1|TRBD1|-
TGCGCCAGCAGCTTGGCCCCGACAGGGGGCATGTATGAGCAGTTCTTC
CASSLAPTGGMYEQFF
>TRBV3-1|TRBJ2-7|TRBD2|-
TGTGCCAGCAGCCCCGGACTAGCGGGCACAAAACGCCACGAGCAGTACTTC
CASSPGLAGTKRHEQYF
>TRBV3-1|TRBJ2-7|-|-
TGTGCCAGCCCCCGTCCCACCTACGAGCAGTACTTC
CASPRPTYEQYF
>TRBV7-6|TRBJ2-7|TRBD2|-
TGTGCCAGCAGCACTACTAGCGGGGGCTACGAGCAGTACTTC
CASSTTSGGYEQYF
>TRBV7-9|TRBJ2-1|-|-
TGTGCCAGCAGCGAAGTACGGGAGCAGTTCTTC
CASSEVREQFF
>TRBV7-6|TRBJ2-5|-|few
TGTGCCAGCAGCTTAACCCCTCAATCGTACCAAGAGACCCAGTACTTC
CASSLTPQSYQETQYF
>TRBV7-9|TRBJ1-1|-|-
TGTGCCAGCAGCTTAGCCAAGGGGTTACGCACTGAAGCTTTCTTT
CASSLAKGLRTEAFF
>TRBV14|TRBJ2-2|TRBD2|few
TGTGCCAGCAGCCATGCGACTAGCGGGAGGGCCGGGGAGCTGTTTTTT
CASSHATSGRAGELFF
>TRBV5-6|TRBJ2-1|-|-
TGTGCCAGCAGCATGGGACCAGCTCGGTACAATGAGCAGTTCTTC
CASSMGPARYNEQFF
>TRBV29-1|TRBJ2-7|-|-
TGCAGCGTTGTGCCATCCCACTCCTACGAGCAGTACTTC
CSVVPSHSYEQYF
>TRBV10-3|TRBJ2-3|TRBD1|-
TGTGCCTCCAAACCTAACAGGGGGCAAGATACGCAGTATTTT
CASKPNRGQDTQYF
>TRBV6-5|TRBJ1-4|-|-
TGTGCCAGCAGTTACAACGACGGGGGTAATGAAAAACTGTTTTTT
CASSYNDGGNEKLFF
>TRBV20-1|TRBJ1-3|-|few
TGCAGTGCTAGAGTACGCAGGGAGACTGGAAACACCATATATTTT
CSARVRRETGNTIYF
>TRBV5-1|TRBJ1-2|-|few
TGCGCCAGCAGCACTATCGCCAGGGACTATGGCTACACCTTC
CASSTIARDYGYTF
>TRBV11-2|TRBJ2-1|TRBD2|few
TGTGCCAGCAGCTTTGCGACTAGCGGGAGGGACAATGAGCAGTTCTTC
CASSFATSGRDNEQFF
>TRBV11-3|TRBJ1-1|-|few
TGTGCCAGCAGCCAACAGCAGAACACTGAAGCTTTCTTT
CASSQQQNTEAFF
>TRBV27|TRBJ2-7|TRBD2|-
TGTGCCAGCAGTTTAAGGCGGGAGGGGTTTCGGGAGCAGTACTTC
CASSLRREGFREQYF
>TRBV7-2|TRBJ2-5|-|few
TGTGCCAGCAGCTTTAGCGGCACTCGGGAGACCCAGTACTTC
CASSFSGTRETQYF
>TRBV24-1|TRBJ2-1|TRBD2|few
TGTGCCACCGGGGCTAGCGGCTACAATGAGCAGTTCTTC
CATGASGYNEQFF
>TRBV30|TRBJ2-2|-|few
TGTGCCTGGAGGGGGCAGTTGGTCACCGGGGAGCTGTTTTTT
CAWRGQLVTGELFF
>TRBV11-2|TRBJ2-7|-|-
TGTGCCAGCAGCTTAGATCAAGTAGGCTCCTACGAGCAGTACTTC
CASSLDQVGSYEQYF
>TRBV20-1|TRBJ2-1|TRBD2|few
TGCAGTGCTAGGTCAACTAGCGGGGGCGAAGCGAATGAGCAGTTCTTC
CSARSTSGGEANEQFF
>TRBV6-2/TRBV6-3|TRBJ2-2|TRBD2|few
TGTGCCAGCAGTTACCCCAGCGGGAGGGCCACCGGGGAGCTGTTTTTT
CASSYPSGRATGELFF
>TRBV7-2|TRBJ2-2|TRBD2|-
TGTGCCAGCAGCCAACGACTGAGCGGGATCGGCACCGGGGAGCTGTTTTTT
CASSQRLSGIGTGELFF
>TRBV2|TRBJ1-6|TRBD1|-
TGTGCCAGCAGTATCGGGACAGCCAATTCACCCCTCCACTTT
CASSIGTANSPLHF
>TRBV6-2/TRBV6-3|TRBJ2-1|-|-
TGTGCCAGCCATAGGGTTTGGGGCTCCTACAATGAGCAGTTCTTC
CASHRVWGSYNEQFF
>TRBV27|TRBJ2-7|-|few
TGTGCCAGCAGACTCGGGCTCAGGGATACGGAGTACTTC
CASRLGLRDTEYF
>TRBV2|TRBJ2-1|TRBD1|-
TGTGCCAGCAGTTTTCCCAGGACAGGGGGCGGTGAGCAGTTCTTC
CASSFPRTGGGEQFF
>TRBV7-8|TRBJ2-1|-|few
TGTGCCAGCAGCGTCTTAGGAGCGACCTACCTTGGGGATGAGCAGTTCTTC
CASSVLGATYLGDEQFF
>TRBV6-2/TRBV6-3|TRBJ1-1|-|-
TGTGCCAGCAGTTACAGCCAGAGAAATAACATGAACACTGAAGCTTTCTTT
CASSYSQRNNMNTEAFF
>TRBV10-3|TRBJ2-7|TRBD1|few
TGTGCCATCAGGACAGGGGGCGAGCAGTACTTC
CAIRTGGEQYF
>TRBV10-2|TRBJ2-3|TRBD2|few
TGCGCCAGCAGTGAGTCGATACTAGCGGGAGGGCGGGATACGCAGTATTTT
CASSESILAGGRDTQYF
>TRBV7-3|TRBJ2-7|TRBD1|few
TGTGCCAGCAGCTTAAGTACAGGGGGCCCCTACGAGCAGTACTTC
CASSLSTGGPYEQYF
>TRBV29-1|TRBJ2-1|TRBD2|-
TGCAGCGTCGCGGATCGACTAGCGGGAACCAGGAGTGAGCAGTTCTTC
CSVADRLAGTRSEQFF
>TRBV3-1|TRBJ1-2|-|-
TGTGCCAGCAGCCCACCCGGCAGCAACTATGGCTACACCTTC
CASSPPGSNYGYTF
>TRBV10-3|TRBJ2-5|TRBD2|-
TGTGCCATCCTTCCGGCGGGGGGAGAGACCCAGTACTTC
CAILPAGGETQYF
>TRBV3-1|TRBJ2-1|-|few
TGTGCCAGCAGCCAAGTCGAGCAGGGAATAGCTGAGCAGTTCTTC
CASSQVEQGIAEQFF
>TRBV12-3/TRBV12-4|TRBJ2-5|TRBD2|many
TGTGCCAGCAGTTTGTGGGAGCGGGAGACTGAGACCCAGTACTTC
CASSLWERETETQYF
>TRBV12-3/TRBV12-4|TRBJ2-7|TRBD2|few
TGTGCCAGCACCGGGAGGGCCTACGAGCAGTACTTC
CASTGRAYEQYF
>TRBV9|TRBJ2-5|-|-
TGTGCCAGCAGCGTGGACGGGGGCCCCCGAGAGACCCAGTACTTC
CASSVDGGPRETQYF